This T cell receptor beta chain was observed in a study of molecular identifiers for immune sequencing clone quantification. TCRdb ran MiXCR on the PCR reads and lists one entry per CDR3 protein. This table has tens of thousands of distinct CDR3 sequences, over 15% appearing once. This clonotype was observed many times. What it binds is unknown. Findings and limits, study-wide: Spiked TCR RNA from one Jurkat cell reportedly showed up when mixed among 800,000 to 1,000,000 naive cells.

Trimming at V came to 1 base and at J to 5 bases, leaving 6 bases not matched to a gene. The CDR3 totals 15 residues. Germline CDR1 reads SNHLY; CDR2 reads FYNNEI. The genes are TRBV2 and TRBJ2-5; 8 nucleotides agree with TRBD2. The receptor's source is a human donor in good health. Some libraries in this study had Jurkat cell RNA spiked in. The sample consisted of naive CD8+ T cells from blood, with Jurkat cell RNA spiked in. Subset defined: FACS-sorted CD8+CD4-CCR7+CD45RA+ naive T cells. The chain's CDR3 is CASSEGTGGPETQYF. The CDR3 DNA reads as TGTGCCAGCAGTGAAGGAACGGGAGGGCCGGAGACCCAGTACTTC.